One T cell receptor (beta chain) is described in this entry. Measured with immunoSEQ multiplex PCR; TCRdb has only the in-frame clones, and not every one. The sample yields about 230,000 clones, under 90% seen once. The CDR3 totals 16 residues. Losses at the gene ends were 2 bases for V and 4 bases for J; bases not matched to a gene: 7. Germline loops: CDR1 KGHSH, CDR2 LQKENI. The data are from a study of blood T cell repertoires in COVID-19. Study-wide background: PBMCs, B-cell-depleted T cells, or T cells were the source of the cDNA or gDNA that made up the material.

Recruited during active infection, patients (from Seattle) were subsequently followed longitudinally. The chain carries TRBV18 and TRBJ2-1; TRBD2 matches 8 bases. The source material was peripheral blood. This sequence was found in a man aged 50 to 60 with COVID-19, enrolled during active disease. CDR3 residues: CASSPVISGVYNEQFF. For the CDR3, the DNA is TGTGCCAGCTCACCAGTTATTAGCGGGGTATACAATGAGCAGTTCTTC.